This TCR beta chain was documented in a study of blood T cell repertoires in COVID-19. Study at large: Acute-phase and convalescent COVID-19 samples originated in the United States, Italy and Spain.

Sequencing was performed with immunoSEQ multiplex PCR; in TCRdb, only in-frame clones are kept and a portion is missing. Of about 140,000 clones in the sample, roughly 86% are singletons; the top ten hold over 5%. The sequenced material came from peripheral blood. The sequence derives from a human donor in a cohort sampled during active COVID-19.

CDR3 amino acids: CASSPRLAGLHEQYF. The CDR3, as DNA: TGTGCCAGCAGCCCGCGACTAGCGGGACTCCACGAGCAGTACTTC. The chain recombines TRBV7-2 with TRBJ2-7; TRBD2 matches at 11 bases. CDR1 SGHTA and CDR2 FQGNSA come from the germline V gene. V dropped 5 bases and J dropped 5; count of bases not matched to a gene: 8. This CDR3 spans 15 amino acids.